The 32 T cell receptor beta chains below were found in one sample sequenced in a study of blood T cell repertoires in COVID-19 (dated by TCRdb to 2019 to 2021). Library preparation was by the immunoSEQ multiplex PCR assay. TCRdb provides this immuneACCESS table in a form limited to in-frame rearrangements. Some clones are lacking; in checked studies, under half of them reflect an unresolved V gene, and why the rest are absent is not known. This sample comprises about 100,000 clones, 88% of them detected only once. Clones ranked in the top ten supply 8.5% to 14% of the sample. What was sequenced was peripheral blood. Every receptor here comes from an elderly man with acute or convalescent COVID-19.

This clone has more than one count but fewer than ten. CDR3 in amino acids: CASSPGQGTSDEQFF. DNA of the CDR3: TGTGCCAGTAGTCCCGGACAGGGGACCTCGGATGAGCAGTTCTTC. The chain has TRBV19 and TRBJ2-1; TRBD1 aligns across 9 bases. The CDR3 length is 15 residues. CDR1 is LNHDA and CDR2 is SQIVND in the germline V gene (reference sequence). Losses at the gene ends were 5 bases for V and 8 bases for J; bases not matched to a gene: 10.

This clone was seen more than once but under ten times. The chain's CDR3 is CAISYTGNQPQHF. The CDR3 bases are TGTGCCATCAGTTACACAGGGAATCAGCCCCAGCATTTT. This rearrangement joins TRBV10-3 to TRBJ1-5; D might be TRBD1 (6 bases). The CDR3 runs 13 residues. Between the trimmed V and J ends, which lost 5 bases and 4 bases, there was a span of 9 bases. The germline CDR1 and CDR2 sequences are ENHRY and SYGVKD.

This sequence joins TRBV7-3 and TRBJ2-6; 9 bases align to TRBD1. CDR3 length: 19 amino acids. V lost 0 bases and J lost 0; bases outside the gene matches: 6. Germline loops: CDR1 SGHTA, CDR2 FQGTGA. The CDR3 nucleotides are TGTGCCAGCAGCTTAACTTCCGGGACAGGGAGCTCTGGGGCCAACGTCCTGACTTTC. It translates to CASSLTSGTGSSGANVLTF.

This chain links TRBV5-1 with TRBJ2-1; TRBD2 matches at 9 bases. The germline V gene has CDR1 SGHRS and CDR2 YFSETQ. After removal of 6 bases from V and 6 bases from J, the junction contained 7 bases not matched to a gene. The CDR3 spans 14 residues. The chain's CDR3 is CASTRGGGVNEQFF. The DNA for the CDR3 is TGCGCCAGCACCCGGGGCGGGGGGGTCAATGAGCAGTTCTTC. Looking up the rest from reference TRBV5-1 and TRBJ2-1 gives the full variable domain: KAGVTQTPRYLIKTRGQQVTLSCSPISGHRSVSWYQQTPGQGLQFLFEYFSETQRNKGNFPGRFSGRQFSNSRSEMNVSTLELGDSALYLCASTRGGGVNEQFFGPGTRLTVL.

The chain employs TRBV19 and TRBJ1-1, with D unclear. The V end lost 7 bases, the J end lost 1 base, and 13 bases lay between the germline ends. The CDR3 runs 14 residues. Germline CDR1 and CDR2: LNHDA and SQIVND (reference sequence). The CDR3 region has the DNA TGTGCCAGTACCCGACGGGAGTCGAACACTGAAGCTTTCTTT. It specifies CASTRRESNTEAFF.

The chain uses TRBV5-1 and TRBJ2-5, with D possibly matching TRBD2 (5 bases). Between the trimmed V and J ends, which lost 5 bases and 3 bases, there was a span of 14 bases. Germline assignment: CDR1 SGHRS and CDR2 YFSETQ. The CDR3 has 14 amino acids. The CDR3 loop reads CASSANTGKETQYF. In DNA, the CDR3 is TGCGCCAGCAGTGCTAATACGGGAAAAGAGACCCAGTACTTC.

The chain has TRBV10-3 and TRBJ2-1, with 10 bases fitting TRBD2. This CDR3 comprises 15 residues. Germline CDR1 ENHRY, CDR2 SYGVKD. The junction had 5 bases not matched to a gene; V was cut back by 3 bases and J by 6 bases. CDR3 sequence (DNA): TGTGCCATCAGTGACAGCGGGAGGGCCGGCAATGAGCAGTTCTTC. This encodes CAISDSGRAGNEQFF.

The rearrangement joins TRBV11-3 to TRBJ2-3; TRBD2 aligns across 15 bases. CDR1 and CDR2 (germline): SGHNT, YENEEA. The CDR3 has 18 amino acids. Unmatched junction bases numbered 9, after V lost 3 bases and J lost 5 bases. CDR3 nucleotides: TGTGCCAGCAGCTTGGAACCCGGGACTAGCGGGAGGATAGATACGCAGTATTTT. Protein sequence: CASSLEPGTSGRIDTQYF.

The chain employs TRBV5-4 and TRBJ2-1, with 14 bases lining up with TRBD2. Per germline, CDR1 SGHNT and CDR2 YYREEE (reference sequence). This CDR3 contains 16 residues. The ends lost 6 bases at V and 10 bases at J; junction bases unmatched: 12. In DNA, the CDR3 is TGTGCCAGCACCGTGCCGGGACTAGCGGGAGTAAACGAGCAGTTCTTC. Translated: CASTVPGLAGVNEQFF.

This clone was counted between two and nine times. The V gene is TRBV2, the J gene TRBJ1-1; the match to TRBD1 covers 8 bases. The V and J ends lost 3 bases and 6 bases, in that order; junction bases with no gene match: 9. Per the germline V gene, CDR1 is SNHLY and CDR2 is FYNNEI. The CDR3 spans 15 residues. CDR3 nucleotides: TGTGCCAGCAGTGACAGGGGGCGTTTGGGCGCTGAAGCTTTCTTT. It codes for CASSDRGRLGAEAFF.

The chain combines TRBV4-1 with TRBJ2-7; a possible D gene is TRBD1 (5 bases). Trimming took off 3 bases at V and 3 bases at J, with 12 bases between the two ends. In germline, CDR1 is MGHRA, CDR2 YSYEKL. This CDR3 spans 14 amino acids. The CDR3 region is CASSHPGNIYEQYF. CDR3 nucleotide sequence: TGCGCCAGCAGCCACCCAGGGAACATCTACGAGCAGTACTTC.

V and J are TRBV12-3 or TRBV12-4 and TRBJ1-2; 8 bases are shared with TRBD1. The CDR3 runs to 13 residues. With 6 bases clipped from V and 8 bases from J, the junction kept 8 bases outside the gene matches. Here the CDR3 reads CASRGQGDGGYTF. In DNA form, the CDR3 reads TGTGCCAGCAGAGGACAGGGTGATGGGGGCTACACCTTC.

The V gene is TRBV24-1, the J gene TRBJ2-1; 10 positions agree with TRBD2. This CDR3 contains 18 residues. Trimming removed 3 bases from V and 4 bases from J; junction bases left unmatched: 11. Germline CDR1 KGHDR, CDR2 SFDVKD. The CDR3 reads CATSDPRPSGREYNEQFF. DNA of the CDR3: TGTGCCACCAGTGATCCCAGACCAAGCGGGAGGGAATACAATGAGCAGTTCTTC.

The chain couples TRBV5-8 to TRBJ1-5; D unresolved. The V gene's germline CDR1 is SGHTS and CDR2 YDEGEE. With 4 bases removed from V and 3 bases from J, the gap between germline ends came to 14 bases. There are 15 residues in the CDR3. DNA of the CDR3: TGTGCCAGCAGCCGAAGGGCGGGTTACAATCAGCCCCAGCATTTT. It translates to CASSRRAGYNQPQHF. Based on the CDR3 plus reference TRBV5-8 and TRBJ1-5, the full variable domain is EAGVTQSPTHLIKTRGQQATLRCSPISGHTSVYWYQQALGLGLQFLLWYDEGEERNRGNFPPRFSGRQFPNYSSELNVNALELEDSALYLCASSRRAGYNQPQHFGDGTRLSIL.

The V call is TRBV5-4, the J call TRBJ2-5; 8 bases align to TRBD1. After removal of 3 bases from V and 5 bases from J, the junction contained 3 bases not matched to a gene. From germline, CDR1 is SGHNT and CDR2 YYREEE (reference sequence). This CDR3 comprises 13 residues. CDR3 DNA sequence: TGTGCCAGCAGCTGGACAGGGAGGGAGACCCAGTACTTC. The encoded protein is CASSWTGRETQYF.

The CDR3 is CASRRLAGSGETQYF. The CDR3 region has the DNA TGTGCCAGCAGGCGACTAGCGGGGAGTGGAGAGACCCAGTACTTC. The chain recombines TRBV6-5 with TRBJ2-5; 11 nucleotides agree with TRBD2. Germline CDR1 and CDR2: MNHEY and SVGAGI. The CDR3 contains 15 residues. With 6 bases clipped from V and 4 bases from J, the junction kept 7 bases outside the gene matches.

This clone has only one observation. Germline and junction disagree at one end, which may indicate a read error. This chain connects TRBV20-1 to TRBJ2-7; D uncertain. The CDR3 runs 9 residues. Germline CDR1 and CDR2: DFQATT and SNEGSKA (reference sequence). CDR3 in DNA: TGCAGTGCTAGAGATCCGGCTAGCTTC. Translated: CSARDPASF.

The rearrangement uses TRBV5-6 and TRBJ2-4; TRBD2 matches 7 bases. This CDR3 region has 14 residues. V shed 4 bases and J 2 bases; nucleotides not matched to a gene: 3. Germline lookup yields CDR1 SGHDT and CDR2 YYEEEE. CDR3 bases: TGTGCCAGCAGCGGGGACTATTCCAAAAACATTCAGTACTTC. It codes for CASSGDYSKNIQYF.

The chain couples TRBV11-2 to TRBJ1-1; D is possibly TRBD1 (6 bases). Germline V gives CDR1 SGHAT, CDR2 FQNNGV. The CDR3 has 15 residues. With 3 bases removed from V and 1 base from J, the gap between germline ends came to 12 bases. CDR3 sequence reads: CASSLQGNWNTEAFF. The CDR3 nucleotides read TGTGCCAGCAGCTTGCAGGGGAATTGGAACACTGAAGCTTTCTTT.

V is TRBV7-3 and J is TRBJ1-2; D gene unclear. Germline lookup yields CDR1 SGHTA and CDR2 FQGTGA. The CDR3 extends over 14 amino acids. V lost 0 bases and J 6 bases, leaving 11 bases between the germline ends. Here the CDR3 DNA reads TGTGCCAGCAGCTTAACGGCCGGGGAAAATGGCTACACCTTC. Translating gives CASSLTAGENGYTF.

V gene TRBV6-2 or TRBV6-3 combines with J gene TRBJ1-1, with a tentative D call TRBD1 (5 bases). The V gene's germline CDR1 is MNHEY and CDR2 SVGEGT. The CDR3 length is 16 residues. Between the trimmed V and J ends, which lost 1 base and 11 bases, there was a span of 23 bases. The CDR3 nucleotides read TGTGCCAGCAGTTACTGGGGCGGGAATACTGAATCGTGGGCTTTCTTT. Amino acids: CASSYWGGNTESWAFF.

The CDR3 is CASSTRFDEQYF. The CDR3, as DNA: TGTGCCAGCAGCACTAGATTCGACGAGCAGTACTTC. The V call is TRBV28, the J call TRBJ2-7, with a possible D match to TRBD2 (5 bases). This CDR3 comprises 12 residues. V was clipped by 6 bases and J by 5 bases, with 11 bases between them. The V gene's germline CDR1 is MDHEN and CDR2 SYDVKM.

The CDR3 region has the DNA TGTGCCAGCAGCTTAGGAGGGGGCCTGGGCGGCTACACCTTC. Translating it yields CASSLGGGLGGYTF. This sequence joins TRBV7-2 and TRBJ1-2; TRBD1 matches at 7 bases. This CDR3 is 14 amino acids long. J gave up 8 bases and V 1 base, and 7 bases lay outside the gene matches. Germline lookup yields CDR1 SGHTA and CDR2 FQGNSA.

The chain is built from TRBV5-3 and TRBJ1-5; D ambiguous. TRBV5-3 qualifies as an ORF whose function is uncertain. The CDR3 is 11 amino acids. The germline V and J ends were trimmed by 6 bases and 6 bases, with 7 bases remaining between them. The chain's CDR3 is CARTGSQPQHF. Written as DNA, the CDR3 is TGTGCCAGAACGGGGAGTCAGCCCCAGCATTTT.

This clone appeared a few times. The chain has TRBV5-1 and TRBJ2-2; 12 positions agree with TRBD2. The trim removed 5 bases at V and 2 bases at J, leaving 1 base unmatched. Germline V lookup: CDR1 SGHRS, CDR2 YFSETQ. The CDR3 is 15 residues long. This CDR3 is CASRLAGGNTGELFF. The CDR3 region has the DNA TGCGCCAGCAGACTAGCGGGGGGTAACACCGGGGAGCTGTTTTTT.

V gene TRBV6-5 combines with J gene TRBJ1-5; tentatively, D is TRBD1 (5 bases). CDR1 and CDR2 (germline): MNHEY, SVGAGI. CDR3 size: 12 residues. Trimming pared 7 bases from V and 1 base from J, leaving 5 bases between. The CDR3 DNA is TGTGCCAGCAACAGGAGCAATCAGCCCCAGCATTTT. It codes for CASNRSNQPQHF.

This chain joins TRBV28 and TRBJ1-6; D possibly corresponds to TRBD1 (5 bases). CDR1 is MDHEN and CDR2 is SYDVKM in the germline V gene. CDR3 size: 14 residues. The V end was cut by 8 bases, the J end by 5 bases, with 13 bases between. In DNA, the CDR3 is TGTGCCAGCTGGCGGGGGATCGATAATTCACCCCTCCACTTT. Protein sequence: CASWRGIDNSPLHF.

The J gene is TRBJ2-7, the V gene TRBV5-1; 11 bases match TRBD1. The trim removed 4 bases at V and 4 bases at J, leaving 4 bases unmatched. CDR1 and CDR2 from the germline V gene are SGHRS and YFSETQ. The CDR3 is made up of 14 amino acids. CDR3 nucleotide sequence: TGCGCCAGCAGCGAGGGACAGGGGGGATACGAGCAGTACTTC. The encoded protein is CASSEGQGGYEQYF.

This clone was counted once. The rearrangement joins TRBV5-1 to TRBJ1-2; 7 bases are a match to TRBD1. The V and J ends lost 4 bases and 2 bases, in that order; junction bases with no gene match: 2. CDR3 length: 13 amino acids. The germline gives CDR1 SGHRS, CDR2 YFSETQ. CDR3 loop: CASSVDRNYGYTF. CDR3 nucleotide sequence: TGCGCCAGCAGCGTGGACAGGAACTATGGCTACACCTTC.

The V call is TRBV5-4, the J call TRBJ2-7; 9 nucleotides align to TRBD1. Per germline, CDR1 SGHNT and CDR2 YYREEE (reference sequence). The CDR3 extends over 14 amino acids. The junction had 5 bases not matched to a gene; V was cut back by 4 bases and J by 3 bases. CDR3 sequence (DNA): TGTGCCAGCAGCCCCGGGACAGGGAACTACGAGCAGTACTTC. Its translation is CASSPGTGNYEQYF.

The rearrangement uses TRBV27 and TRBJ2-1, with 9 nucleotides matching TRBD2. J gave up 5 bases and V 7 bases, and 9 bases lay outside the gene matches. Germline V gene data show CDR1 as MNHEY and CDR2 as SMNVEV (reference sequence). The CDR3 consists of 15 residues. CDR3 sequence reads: CASTPSGTHNNEQFF. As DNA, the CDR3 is TGTGCCAGCACCCCTAGCGGGACTCATAACAATGAGCAGTTCTTC.

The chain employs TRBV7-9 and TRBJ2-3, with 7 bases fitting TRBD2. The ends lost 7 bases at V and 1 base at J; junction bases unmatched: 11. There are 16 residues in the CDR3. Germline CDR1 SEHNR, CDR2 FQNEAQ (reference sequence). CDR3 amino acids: CASTFGGGGGTDTQYF. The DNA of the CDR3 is TGTGCCAGCACTTTCGGTGGGGGGGGAGGCACAGATACGCAGTATTTT.